This is a list of T cell receptor beta chains from one sample in a study of cytomegalovirus exposure and HLA in healthy donors. The table came from immunoSEQ multiplex PCR; TCRdb's copy has only in-frame clones and leaves some out. The sample has 130,000 or so clones, roughly 90% seen once. The sequenced sample was PBMCs. The receptors derive from a man in his thirties or forties in good health and CMV-seronegative. CDR3s include the opening cysteine and the closing phenylalanine or tryptophan. D genes are given only for firm matches. Part of the rows lack a size; the others show once, few, many or a class for expanded clones.

TRBV19	.	TRBJ2-2	.	CASSIGAFVTGELFF	TGTGCCAGTAGTATAGGGGCGTTTGTCACCGGGGAGCTGTTTTTT
TRBV7-9	.	TRBJ2-3	TRBD2	CASSPVPAGDTDTQYF	TGTGCCAGCAGCCCCGTACCAGCGGGGGACACAGATACGCAGTATTTT
TRBV20-1	.	TRBJ2-1	.	CSAKQGGEQFF	TGCAGTGCGAAACAGGGCGGTGAGCAGTTCTTC
TRBV10-3	.	TRBJ2-7	TRBD2	CAISDQDREGQYF	TGTGCCATCAGTGATCAAGATCGGGAGGGGCAGTACTTC
TRBV6-5	.	TRBJ1-1	.	CASSYSAGVGTEAFF	TGTGCCAGCAGTTACTCGGCGGGGGTTGGAACTGAAGCTTTCTTT
TRBV4-1	.	TRBJ2-7	.	CASSQDYTPSYEQYF	TGCGCCAGCAGCCAAGATTACACACCCTCCTACGAGCAGTACTTC
TRBV27	few	TRBJ2-7	TRBD1	CASSPADRYEQYF	TGTGCCAGCAGTCCCGCGGACAGGTACGAGCAGTACTTC
TRBV6-1	.	TRBJ2-7	.	CASSEAGVGYEQYF	TGTGCCAGCAGTGAAGCCGGGGTTGGGTACGAGCAGTACTTC
TRBV12-5	.	TRBJ1-1	.	CASGLVPVRPWGVNTEAFF	TGTGCTAGTGGTTTGGTACCGGTCAGGCCCTGGGGGGTGAACACTGAAGCTTTCTTT
TRBV4-1	.	TRBJ1-2	.	CASSQSQDPYGYTF	TGCGCCAGCAGCCAATCTCAGGATCCCTATGGCTACACCTTC
TRBV7-8	.	TRBJ2-1	.	CASSLAAGYNEQFF	TGTGCCAGCAGCTTAGCCGCAGGATACAATGAGCAGTTCTTC
TRBV7-9	few	TRBJ1-4	.	CASSGKTATNEKLFF	TGTGCCAGCAGCGGAAAGACAGCAACTAATGAAAAACTGTTTTTT
TRBV11-2	.	TRBJ1-4	.	CASSPLGLSTNEKLFF	TGTGCCAGCAGCCCCCTGGGGCTCTCAACTAATGAAAAACTGTTTTTT
TRBV6-6	.	TRBJ1-4	.	CASSYSQGGEKLFF	TGTGCCAGCAGTTACTCCCAGGGCGGCGAAAAACTGTTTTTT